The clone carrying this T cell receptor beta chain was recorded a few times. Time point described: persistent/refractory GD, antithyroid drugs over 5 years with positive TRAb. The TCR library used RNA extracted from PBMCs. The length of the CDR3 is 15 residues. V shed 0 bases and J shed 8 bases, with 13 bases lying between them. In germline, CDR1 is MNHNS, CDR2 SASEGT. Construction of the TCR beta libraries employed iRepertoire HTBI primers in conjunction with Arm-PCR of CDR3 regions. Using its own MiXCR run on the multiplex PCR reads, TCRdb lists one record per CDR3 protein. The data contain hundreds of thousands of distinct CDR3 sequences, around 32% of them singletons. These data originate in a study of regulatory T cells in long-lasting Graves disease.

The receptor's source is a female donor with Graves disease. Sequences were derived from peripheral blood mononuclear cells (PBMCs), sampled when the disease was refractory, from a patient treated with antithyroid drugs. This chain joins TRBV6-1 and TRBJ1-4, with D possibly matching TRBD1 (5 bases). CDR3 amino acids: CASSEAARVQEKLFF. Here the CDR3 DNA reads TGTGCCAGCAGTGAAGCGGCCAGGGTCCAGGAAAAACTGTTTTTT.